Listed here is a single TCR beta chain. The junction and the germline gene differ at one end; a read error may be behind it. The data belong to a study of blood T cells in healthy people across ages. The CDR3 contains 19 residues. Germline CDR1 SEHNR, CDR2 FQNEAQ (reference sequence). Together with a sample-barcoded 5' primer, a J-beta primer mix was included in a second PCR lasting about 6 to 11 cycles. TCRdb independently ran MiXCR on the 5' RACE reads; one entry per CDR3 protein. The data show around 2 million distinct CDR3 sequences, roughly 43% seen once. Sequences were obtained from blood. The receptor comes from a human donor in good health. The chain recombines TRBV7-9 with TRBJ2-6, with unresolved D. The CDR3 sequence is CAGSLPASGNPSGANVLTF. In DNA, the CDR3 is TGTGCCGGCAGCTTACCAGCTTCGGGTAACCCCTCTGGGGCCAACGTCCTGACTTTC.